One and the same sample provided the 32 T cell receptor beta chains below, sequenced in a study of early stage breast cancer tumors (dated by TCRdb to the late 2010s). Preparation of the library involved the immunoSEQ multiplex PCR assay. As stored in TCRdb, this immuneACCESS dataset retains in-frame rearrangements with V and J assigned. A fraction of the clones does not appear; measured against another copy, unresolved V genes explain less than half of the discrepancy, and the remainder lacks a known reason. In all, the sample holds tens of thousands of clones, and 75% to 95% of those were seen once. More than 4% of the sample rests with the top ten. Sequences were obtained from blood. Receptor source: a person aged 65-85 years with breast cancer.

This chain joins TRBV7-3 and TRBJ2-5; possibly TRBD2 for D (6 bases). Germline lookup yields CDR1 SGHTA and CDR2 FQGTGA. The CDR3 has 14 amino acids. Trimming removed 5 bases at V and 3 bases at J, with 13 bases between. The chain's CDR3 is CASSPVGGEETQYF. The CDR3 DNA follows: TGTGCCAGCAGCCCGGTGGGCGGGGAAGAGACCCAGTACTTC.

This chain joins TRBV7-9 and TRBJ1-1; 7 positions match TRBD1. Per germline, CDR1 SEHNR and CDR2 FQNEAQ (reference sequence). V trimming: 1 base; J trimming: 1 base; junction bases outside the gene matches: 9. The CDR3 sequence is 17 residues long. CDR3 in DNA: TGTGCCAGCAGCTTAGGGAGGGGGCTACACCAGAACACTGAAGCTTTCTTT. Translation: CASSLGRGLHQNTEAFF.

This chain joins TRBV27 and TRBJ2-1; D gene uncertain. V was shortened by 2 bases and J by 15 bases, with 14 bases between the two germline ends. The germline V gene encodes CDR1 MNHEY and CDR2 SMNVEV (reference sequence). The CDR3 runs to 12 residues. This chain's CDR3 is CASSLGFSTWFF. CDR3 bases: TGTGCCAGCAGTTTAGGTTTCTCCACATGGTTCTTC.

The chain links TRBV27 to TRBJ1-2, with 7 positions matching TRBD1. Germline V gives CDR1 MNHEY, CDR2 SMNVEV (reference sequence). The CDR3 is made up of 14 amino acids. V shed 2 bases, J shed 2 bases, and the junction held 2 bases outside the gene matches. The CDR3 loop reads CASSLQGGNYGYTF. CDR3 DNA: TGTGCCAGCAGTTTACAGGGGGGCAACTATGGCTACACCTTC.

This clone was counted only a few times. The chain is built from TRBV19 and TRBJ1-3; 7 bases map to TRBD1. Germline V lookup: CDR1 LNHDA, CDR2 SQIVND (reference sequence). V gave up 8 bases and J gave up 3 bases; unmatched junction bases: 13. CDR3 length equals 16 residues. The CDR3 region is CASGPGRRGSGNTIYF. For the CDR3, the DNA is TGTGCCAGTGGCCCCGGGCGCAGGGGGAGTGGAAACACCATATATTTT.

V is TRBV2 and J is TRBJ2-2; 7 bases fit TRBD2. The V gene end was trimmed by 4 bases and the J gene end by 6 bases; junction bases not matched to a gene: 5. Germline V gives CDR1 SNHLY, CDR2 FYNNEI. The CDR3 extends over 14 amino acids. The CDR3 bases are TGTGCCAGCAGTGTCGGGAGGTACGCCGGGGAGCTGTTTTTT. Protein sequence: CASSVGRYAGELFF. The complete variable domain, with remaining parts taken from reference TRBV2 and TRBJ2-2, reads EPEVTQTPSHQVTQMGQEVILRCVPISNHLYFYWYRQILGQKVEFLVSFYNNEISEKSEIFDDQFSVERPDGSNFTLKIRSTKLEDSAMYFCASSVGRYAGELFFGEGSRLTVL.

The CDR3 protein is CASIPQVAHTGELFF. CDR3 sequence (DNA): TGTGCCAGTATTCCCCAAGTGGCTCACACCGGGGAGCTGTTTTTT. This rearrangement joins TRBV19 to TRBJ2-2, with no clear D. Germline CDR1 and CDR2: LNHDA and SQIVND (reference sequence). The CDR3 covers 15 residues. V dropped 7 bases and J dropped 3 bases, with 15 bases sitting between them.

V usage is TRBV10-3 and J usage is TRBJ1-2; 9 nucleotides align to TRBD1. Germline CDR1 and CDR2: ENHRY and SYGVKD. The CDR3 spans 11 residues. Losses at the gene ends were 11 bases for V and 6 bases for J; bases not matched to a gene: 4. The CDR3 nucleotides read TGTGCCGCCACAGGGGGCGATGGCTACACCTTC. The encoded protein is CAATGGDGYTF.

This sequence joins TRBV15 and TRBJ2-3; D is perhaps TRBD2 (6 bases). Trimming stripped 1 base from V and 2 bases from J, with 31 bases between. The length of the CDR3 is 22 residues. The germline CDR1 and CDR2 sequences are LNHNV and YYDKDF (reference sequence). For the CDR3, the DNA is TGTGCCACCAGCAGAGTTTATGTCGACCGGAGGGCCCACGCCTCCTCCACAGATACGCAGTATTTT. Translation gives CATSRVYVDRRAHASSTDTQYF. The full variable domain, in which reference TRBV15 and TRBJ2-3 provide the parts outside the CDR3, is DAMVIQNPRYQVTQFGKPVTLSCSQTLNHNVMYWYQQKSSQAPKLLFHYYDKDFNNEADTPDNFQSRRPNTSFCFLDIRSPGLGDTAMYLCATSRVYVDRRAHASSTDTQYFGPGTRLTVL.

This clone has just one count. V and J are TRBV5-6 and TRBJ2-3; tentative D call: TRBD2 (5 bases). The CDR3 consists of 13 residues. Germline V gives CDR1 SGHDT, CDR2 YYEEEE. V lost 5 bases and J 3 bases, leaving 10 bases between the germline ends. Here the CDR3 reads CASRTTETDTQYF. CDR3 DNA sequence: TGTGCCAGCAGGACTACAGAGACAGATACGCAGTATTTT. The full variable domain, completed using reference TRBV5-6 and TRBJ2-3, is DAGVTQSPTHLIKTRGQQVTLRCSPKSGHDTVSWYQQALGQGPQFIFQYYEEEERQRGNFPDRFSGHQFPNYSSELNVNALLLGDSALYLCASRTTETDTQYFGPGTRLTVL.

V and J are TRBV5-1 and TRBJ2-7; D gene ambiguous. The germline V gene encodes CDR1 SGHRS and CDR2 YFSETQ. The V gene lost 0 bases and the J gene lost 4 bases, with 8 bases spanning the gap. The CDR3 consists of 13 residues. The CDR3 DNA follows: TGCGCCAGCAGCTTGGGATCAGAATACGAGCAGTACTTC. Protein sequence: CASSLGSEYEQYF.

This clone was counted once. The rearrangement joins TRBV7-9 to TRBJ2-7; the match to TRBD2 covers 8 bases. This CDR3 region has 18 residues. With 5 bases clipped from V and 6 bases from J, the junction kept 21 bases outside the gene matches. CDR1 and CDR2 from the germline V gene are SEHNR and FQNEAQ (reference sequence). The CDR3 here is CASSPRGFSGDLQGEQYF. The CDR3 region has the DNA TGTGCCAGCAGCCCTAGGGGATTTAGCGGGGACCTCCAGGGCGAGCAGTACTTC.

The V and J genes are TRBV6-1 and TRBJ1-2, with 9 bases that match TRBD1. The CDR3 is made up of 15 amino acids. V lost 5 bases, J lost 6 bases, and 10 bases stayed unmatched. CDR1 and CDR2 (germline): MNHNS, SASEGT. The CDR3 DNA reads TGTGCCAGCAGTCTTACAGGGGGCGCTTCTAATGGCTACACCTTC. Translation: CASSLTGGASNGYTF.

V gene TRBV7-2 combines with J gene TRBJ2-7, with D possibly matching TRBD1 (5 bases). Germline V gives CDR1 SGHTA, CDR2 FQGNSA. V lost 3 bases and J 7 bases, leaving 13 bases between the germline ends. This CDR3 has 13 residues. The CDR3 coding sequence is TGTGCCAGCAGCTTTCAGGGTATGAGTGAGCAGTACTTC. Encoded protein: CASSFQGMSEQYF.

This sequence joins TRBV5-8 and TRBJ1-1; D not resolved. V was trimmed by 3 bases and J by 1 base, leaving 7 bases between them. Germline-derived CDR1 and CDR2 are SGHTS and YDEGEE. This CDR3 comprises 13 residues. The CDR3 DNA is TGTGCCAGCAGCTACAACAAGAACACTGAAGCTTTCTTT. The encoded protein is CASSYNKNTEAFF.

The chain employs TRBV6-1 and TRBJ1-4; D not certain. Trimming pared 2 bases from V and 13 bases from J, leaving 11 bases between. The germline V gene has CDR1 MNHNS and CDR2 SASEGT. The length of the CDR3 is 12 residues. The CDR3 nucleotides are TGTGCCAGCAGTGAACCAGAGGCTAGACTGTTTTTT. Protein sequence: CASSEPEARLFF.

This clone has just a few counts. The chain has TRBV2 and TRBJ2-7; D remains ambiguous. V was trimmed by 6 bases and J by 0 bases, leaving 6 bases between them. CDR3 length: 12 amino acids. Germline V gives CDR1 SNHLY, CDR2 FYNNEI. The CDR3 here is CASRQDSYEQYF. The CDR3 nucleotides are TGTGCCAGCAGGCAGGACTCCTACGAGCAGTACTTC.

This chain's CDR3 is CASSQWSGGAETQYF. For the CDR3, the DNA is TGTGCCAGCAGCCAATGGAGCGGGGGGGCAGAGACCCAGTACTTC. The chain recombines TRBV11-3 with TRBJ2-5; 10 bases are shared with TRBD2. Germline V gene sequence: CDR1 SGHNT, CDR2 YENEEA. This CDR3 is 15 amino acids long. V lost 5 bases to trimming and J lost 4 bases; unmatched junction nucleotides: 7.

J is TRBJ2-5 and V is TRBV5-6; 7 bases match TRBD2. V lost 6 bases to trimming and J lost 3 bases; unmatched junction nucleotides: 5. The CDR3 is 13 amino acids. Germline assignment: CDR1 SGHDT and CDR2 YYEEEE. This chain's CDR3 is CASNLGREETQYF. DNA of the CDR3: TGTGCCAGCAACCTAGGGAGGGAAGAGACCCAGTACTTC.

This sequence joins TRBV10-1 and TRBJ2-3; D possibly corresponds to TRBD1 (5 bases). With 3 bases removed from V and 0 bases from J, the gap between germline ends came to 10 bases. The CDR3 has 15 amino acids. Germline-derived CDR1 and CDR2 are WNHNN and SYGVQD (reference sequence). CDR3 DNA sequence: TGCGCCAGCAGTGAAGGGGCAATTAGCACAGATACGCAGTATTTT. Its translation is CASSEGAISTDTQYF.

The genes are TRBV28 and TRBJ1-5, with D uncertain. The V end was cut by 2 bases, the J end by 3 bases, with 8 bases between. Germline values: CDR1 MDHEN, CDR2 SYDVKM. The CDR3 consists of 14 residues. CDR3 protein: CASSLPIYNQPQHF. CDR3 coding DNA: TGTGCCAGCAGTTTACCTATTTACAATCAGCCCCAGCATTTT.

The chain joins TRBV15 to TRBJ1-1; D perhaps matches TRBD1 (6 bases). Germline V gives CDR1 LNHNV, CDR2 YYDKDF (reference sequence). CDR3 length: 13 amino acids. V lost 3 bases, J lost 1 base, and 6 bases lay in between. The CDR3 coding sequence is TGTGCCACCAGCAGGGGGGCGAACACTGAAGCTTTCTTT. Protein: CATSRGANTEAFF. The entire variable domain, with the rest obtained from reference TRBV15 and TRBJ1-1, is as follows: DAMVIQNPRYQVTQFGKPVTLSCSQTLNHNVMYWYQQKSSQAPKLLFHYYDKDFNNEADTPDNFQSRRPNTSFCFLDIRSPGLGDTAMYLCATSRGANTEAFFGQGTRLTVV.

V and J are TRBV13 and TRBJ2-3; D gene uncertain. Looked up from germline, CDR1 is PRHDT and CDR2 is FYEKMQ (reference sequence). V was trimmed by 5 bases and J by 4 bases, leaving 7 bases between them. The CDR3 totals 12 residues. The CDR3 coding sequence is TGTGCCAGCAGCCCCCTTGCAGATACGCAGTATTTT. This codes for CASSPLADTQYF.

The chain uses TRBV5-1 and TRBJ2-2; no firm D call. The germline gives CDR1 SGHRS, CDR2 YFSETQ. Deletions cut 0 bases from V and 7 bases from J, with 4 bases between. This CDR3 is 12 amino acids long. CDR3 nucleotides: TGCGCCAGCAGCTTGGGTAGCGGGGAGCTGTTTTTT. It codes for CASSLGSGELFF.

The chain uses TRBV6-5 and TRBJ2-7, with 7 bases fitting TRBD2. In germline, CDR1 is MNHEY, CDR2 SVGAGI. There are 14 residues in the CDR3. V gave up 6 bases and J gave up 3 bases; unmatched junction bases: 8. The CDR3, as DNA: TGTGCCAGCAGGGTCGCGGGAGTGAGCTACGAGCAGTACTTC. Amino acid sequence: CASRVAGVSYEQYF.

Note on this clone: The germline gene is not matched at one end of the junction; a read error may be the cause. CDR3 sequence: CAWSSRDRGPLDLF. The DNA for the CDR3 is TGTGCCTGGAGTTCAAGGGACAGGGGGCCACTCGATCTTTTC. The genes are TRBV30 and TRBJ1-2; 12 bases are a match to TRBD1. The CDR3 runs 14 residues. Germline CDR1 is GTSNPN and CDR2 is SVGIG (reference sequence).

The chain has TRBV18 and TRBJ2-2; 7 nucleotides agree with TRBD1. V dropped 3 bases and J dropped 0; count of bases not matched to a gene: 1. Germline V gene data show CDR1 as KGHSH and CDR2 as LQKENI. The CDR3 has 15 residues. DNA of the CDR3: TGTGCCAGCTCACCTGGGACAGCGAACACCGGGGAGCTGTTTTTT. It translates to CASSPGTANTGELFF.

V usage is TRBV30 and J usage is TRBJ1-1, with D perhaps TRBD1 (6 bases). Germline-derived CDR1 and CDR2 are GTSNPN and SVGIG (reference sequence). Trimming stripped 3 bases from V and 1 base from J, with 6 bases between. This CDR3 region has 12 residues. CDR3 coding DNA: TGTGCCTGGAGGGACAGGAACACTGAAGCTTTCTTT. Protein product: CAWRDRNTEAFF.

V and J are TRBV19 and TRBJ2-7, with 8 nucleotides matching TRBD1. V lost 5 bases, J lost 4 bases, and 7 bases stayed unmatched. This CDR3 has 14 residues. Germline values: CDR1 LNHDA, CDR2 SQIVND (reference sequence). CDR3 region: CASSAWTGRYEQYF. The DNA of the CDR3 is TGTGCCAGTAGTGCCTGGACAGGGCGATACGAGCAGTACTTC.

CDR3 bases: TGTGCCAGCAGTCCTACTCTCTCCTACGAGCAGTACTTC. Its translation: CASSPTLSYEQYF. The chain recombines TRBV14 with TRBJ2-7; D is unclear. V lost 6 bases, J lost 0 bases, and 9 bases lay in between. CDR3 length: 13 residues. Germline V gives CDR1 SGHDN, CDR2 FVKESK.

The chain links TRBV6-6 to TRBJ2-1, with D maybe TRBD2 (5 bases). Germline CDR1 MNHNY, CDR2 SVGAGI (reference sequence). The CDR3 is 14 residues long. The V end lost 7 bases, the J end lost 7 bases, and 17 bases lay between the germline ends. The CDR3 region is CASTLDGVDNEQFF. The CDR3 nucleotides are TGTGCCAGCACACTCGACGGGGTAGATAATGAGCAGTTCTTC.

The rearrangement joins TRBV10-3 to TRBJ2-7; maybe TRBD2 (6 bases). Germline V gives CDR1 ENHRY, CDR2 SYGVKD. There are 15 residues in the CDR3. V gave up 2 bases and J gave up 5 bases, with 16 bases separating them. DNA of the CDR3: TGTGCCATCAGTGAGAGGCGGGGTAATAAGCACGAGCAGTACTTC. This codes for CAISERRGNKHEQYF.